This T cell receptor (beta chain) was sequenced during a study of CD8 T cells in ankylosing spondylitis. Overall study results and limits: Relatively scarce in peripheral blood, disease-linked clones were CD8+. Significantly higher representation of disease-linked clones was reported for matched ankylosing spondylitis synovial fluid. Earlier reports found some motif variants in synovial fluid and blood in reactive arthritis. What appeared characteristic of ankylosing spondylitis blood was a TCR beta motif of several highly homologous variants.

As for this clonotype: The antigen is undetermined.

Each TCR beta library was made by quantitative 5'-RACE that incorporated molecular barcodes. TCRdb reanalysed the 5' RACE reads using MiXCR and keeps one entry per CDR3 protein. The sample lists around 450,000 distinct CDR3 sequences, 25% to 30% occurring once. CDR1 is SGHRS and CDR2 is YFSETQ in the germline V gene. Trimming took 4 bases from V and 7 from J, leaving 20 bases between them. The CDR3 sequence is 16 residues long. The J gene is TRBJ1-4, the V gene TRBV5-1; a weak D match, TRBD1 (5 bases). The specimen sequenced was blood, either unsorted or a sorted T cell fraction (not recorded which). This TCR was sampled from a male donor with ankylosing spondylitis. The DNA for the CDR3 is TGCGCCAGCAGCGTTGTCGGGACGGCGACCCCTGAAAAACTGTTTTTT. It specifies CASSVVGTATPEKLFF.